The present entry profiles one TCR beta chain with its context. Its antigen is undetermined. A far larger clone is one nucleotide away, so this likely arose from a read error. The same CDR3 can be traced to other DNA sequences in this sample. This entry is derived from a study of shared clonotypes between healthy human individuals. Study-wide results and caveats: Tissue TCR repertoires likely differ from these blood-only repertoires. The authors expected sequencing depth to affect clonotype sharing among donors.

V lost 5 bases and J lost 5, with 16 bases in between. The CDR3 runs 14 residues. Both subsets, CD45RA+ naive and CD45RA-negative memory, were split from the CD4+ cells. Data came from immunoSEQ multiplex PCR; TCRdb stores just in-frame clones and leaves some out. Among over 950,000 clones listed, approximately 80% were seen once. The J gene is TRBJ1-1, the V gene TRBV5-7; D may be TRBD1 (5 bases). TRBV5-7 is annotated as an ORF whose role is uncertain. The TCR comes from a man in his late teens or twenties in good health. Some clones in this sample may be carry-over from other donors' samples. Sequencing was done on a sample of memory CD4+ T cells from PBMCs. Subset defined: CD45RA-negative fraction. CDR3 sequence (DNA): TGTGCCAGCAGTCCTCGAGGGGCTTGGACTGAAGCTTTCTTT. Amino acid sequence: CASSPRGAWTEAFF.